These 2 T cell receptor beta chains were sequenced from one sample in a study of post-analysis software for immune sequencing data. Study conclusions and caveats: Controls had lower frequencies than patients of roughly five TRBV segments, which included TRBV5-6, TRBV5-1 and TRBV20-1.

No antigen is known for these receptors. The library was made from cDNA and included unique molecular identifiers. TCRdb independently ran MiXCR on the PCR reads; one entry per CDR3 protein. The profile shows 750,000 to 950,000 distinct CDR3 sequences, roughly 58% of them singletons. Source material: blood. All receptors derive from a girl aged 5-17 years with multiple sclerosis.

CDR3 nucleotides: TGTGCCAGCAGCTTTGGGCCCTTCGAAAAACTGTTTTTT. Translating it yields CASSFGPFEKLFF. This chain uses TRBV7-3 with TRBJ1-4; no firm D call. Germline-derived CDR1 and CDR2 are SGHTA and FQGTGA. Trimming removed 3 bases from V and 8 bases from J, with 10 bases in between. CDR3 length: 13 residues.

V usage is TRBV7-3 and J usage is TRBJ2-1, with D perhaps matching TRBD1 or TRBD2 (6 bases each). This CDR3 comprises 13 residues. CDR1 is SGHTA, CDR2 FQGTGA, per germline. V shed 5 bases and J shed 6 bases, with 11 bases lying between them. DNA of the CDR3: TGTGCCAGCAGCCTACAGGGACTCAATGAGCAGTTCTTC. Translating gives CASSLQGLNEQFF. The entire variable domain, with the rest obtained from reference TRBV7-3 and TRBJ2-1, is as follows: GAGVSQTPSNKVTEKGKYVELRCDPISGHTALYWYRQSLGQGPEFLIYFQGTGAADDSGLPNDRFFAVRPEGSVSTLKIQRTERGDSAVYLCASSLQGLNEQFFGPGTRLTVL.